Listed here are 32 T cell receptor beta chains from one sample, sequenced in a study of cytomegalovirus exposure and HLA in healthy donors. PCR used 60 Vbeta primers and 13 Jbeta primers. Assay used: immunoSEQ multiplex PCR; TCRdb lists only in-frame clones, some missing. The sample has 75,000 to 100,000 clones, 74% seen once. Specimen: PBMCs. The receptors stem from a male donor in good health and CMV-seronegative.

The genes are TRBV10-3 and TRBJ1-1; no clear D. The CDR3 is 18 residues long. Germline V gene lookup returns CDR1 ENHRY and CDR2 SYGVKD. Deletions cut 0 bases from V and 0 bases from J, with 17 bases between. The CDR3 DNA follows: TGTGCCATCAGTGAGTCGGTTGGTGTAGGAGGAATGAACACTGAAGCTTTCTTT. This codes for CAISESVGVGGMNTEAFF.

This clone showed up just a few times. The chain combines TRBV19 with TRBJ2-1; D is possibly TRBD2 (6 bases). From germline, CDR1 is LNHDA and CDR2 SQIVND (reference sequence). Trimming cost V 11 bases and J 7 bases, with 15 bases left between them. The CDR3 is made up of 12 amino acids. The CDR3 region is CACRGFGNEQFF. The CDR3 coding sequence is TGTGCCTGTCGGGGGTTCGGGAATGAGCAGTTCTTC.

This chain uses TRBV11-3 with TRBJ2-7, with 8 bases matching TRBD1. The CDR3 sequence is 16 residues long. The junction had 6 bases not matched to a gene; V was cut back by 1 base and J by 1 base. CDR1 and CDR2 (germline): SGHNT, YENEEA. The CDR3 bases are TGTGCCAGCAGCTTAGGCCCCACAGGGGGTTCCTACGAGCAGTACTTC. Its translation is CASSLGPTGGSYEQYF.

The chain is built from TRBV2 and TRBJ1-1; 7 nucleotides line up with TRBD1. The CDR3 sequence is 14 residues long. Germline V gene sequence: CDR1 SNHLY, CDR2 FYNNEI. V dropped 7 bases and J dropped 2; count of bases not matched to a gene: 7. This CDR3 reads CASMTGTVNTEAFF. CDR3 nucleotide sequence: TGTGCCAGCATGACCGGGACAGTCAACACTGAAGCTTTCTTT.

This chain joins TRBV15 and TRBJ2-1; D unresolved. The germline CDR1 and CDR2 sequences are LNHNV and YYDKDF (reference sequence). CDR3 size: 12 residues. Trimming pared 1 base from V and 12 bases from J, leaving 10 bases between. Here the CDR3 DNA reads TGTGCCACCAGCAGAGTTACTGGTGTGCAGTTCTTC. Translated, it gives CATSRVTGVQFF.

Only a few counts were recorded for this clone. This rearrangement joins TRBV6-1 to TRBJ2-1; a weak D match, TRBD2 (5 bases). This CDR3 region has 14 residues. CDR1 is MNHNS, CDR2 SASEGT, per germline. V lost 7 bases and J lost 4, with 14 bases in between. Here the CDR3 reads CASKEATSYNEQFF. CDR3 nucleotide sequence: TGTGCCAGCAAGGAGGCCACTTCGTACAATGAGCAGTTCTTC.

A few counts support this clone. V gene TRBV5-1 combines with J gene TRBJ2-5; D not resolved. Germline V gives CDR1 SGHRS, CDR2 YFSETQ. This CDR3 contains 13 residues. Trimming removed 3 bases from V and 2 bases from J, with 8 bases in between. The CDR3 region is CASSSPPQETQYF. CDR3 sequence (DNA): TGCGCCAGCAGCTCCCCCCCACAAGAGACCCAGTACTTC. The full variable domain, its missing parts supplied by reference TRBV5-1 and TRBJ2-5, is KAGVTQTPRYLIKTRGQQVTLSCSPISGHRSVSWYQQTPGQGLQFLFEYFSETQRNKGNFPGRFSGRQFSNSRSEMNVSTLELGDSALYLCASSSPPQETQYFGPGTRLLVL.

V gene TRBV5-4 combines with J gene TRBJ2-7; D possibly corresponds to TRBD2 (5 bases). The CDR3 length is 14 residues. Germline V gives CDR1 SGHNT, CDR2 YYREEE (reference sequence). With 4 bases removed from V and 5 bases from J, the gap between germline ends came to 16 bases. In DNA form, the CDR3 reads TGTGCCAGCAGCCTCAGAGGTGGGAGCCACGAGCAGTACTTC. Encoded protein: CASSLRGGSHEQYF.

The rearrangement uses TRBV11-3 and TRBJ2-7, with D possibly matching TRBD1 (6 bases). V shed 5 bases and J shed 6 bases, with 11 bases lying between them. Germline V gene sequence: CDR1 SGHNT, CDR2 YENEEA. This CDR3 contains 12 residues. The CDR3: CASSATGTEQYF. The CDR3, as DNA: TGTGCCAGCAGCGCAACAGGGACCGAGCAGTACTTC.

The chain recombines TRBV5-4 with TRBJ2-5, with TRBD2 matching 10 bases. In germline, CDR1 is SGHNT, CDR2 YYREEE (reference sequence). V trimming: 5 bases; J trimming: 4 bases; junction bases outside the gene matches: 5. The CDR3 contains 14 residues. The CDR3 region has the DNA TGTGCCAGCAGTCTAGCGGGAGTGGTAGAGACCCAGTACTTC. This encodes CASSLAGVVETQYF.

The rearrangement links TRBV19 to TRBJ2-1, with TRBD2 matching 11 bases. The CDR3 runs 16 residues. V shed 6 bases and J 2 bases; nucleotides not matched to a gene: 6. The germline V gene encodes CDR1 LNHDA and CDR2 SQIVND (reference sequence). This CDR3 reads CASRSGTSGAYNEQFF. The CDR3 coding sequence is TGTGCCAGTAGAAGTGGGACTAGCGGAGCCTACAATGAGCAGTTCTTC.

The V call is TRBV27, the J call TRBJ1-5; 12 nucleotides match TRBD1. This CDR3 spans 15 amino acids. V lost 6 bases, J lost 6 bases, and 6 bases stayed unmatched. Germline V gene sequence: CDR1 MNHEY, CDR2 SMNVEV (reference sequence). The DNA for the CDR3 is TGTGCCAGCAGCCCCGGGACAGGGGGCGGTCAGCCCCAGCATTTT. Residues: CASSPGTGGGQPQHF.

This clone occurred many times. The chain employs TRBV6-5 and TRBJ2-1; TRBD2 matches 8 bases. V lost 2 bases, J lost 7 bases, and 7 bases stayed unmatched. CDR1 MNHEY and CDR2 SVGAGI come from the germline V gene. The CDR3 runs 15 residues. The DNA for the CDR3 is TGTGCCAGCAGTTACCTCGGGAGGGCCGGGAATGAGCAGTTCTTC. It is translated as CASSYLGRAGNEQFF.

This clone has a handful of counts. J is TRBJ2-6 and V is TRBV5-6, with 9 nucleotides matching TRBD1. V shed 0 bases, J shed 3 bases, and the junction held 4 bases outside the gene matches. CDR3 length equals 17 residues. Germline V gives CDR1 SGHDT, CDR2 YYEEEE. The CDR3 sequence is CASSLVTGGFGANVLTF. CDR3 bases: TGTGCCAGCAGCTTGGTGACAGGGGGTTTTGGGGCCAACGTCCTGACTTTC.

This chain connects TRBV29-1 to TRBJ2-2; TRBD1 aligns across 8 bases. Germline values: CDR1 SQVTM, CDR2 ANQGSEA. The CDR3 is made up of 11 amino acids. The V and J ends lost 7 bases and 6 bases, in that order; junction bases with no gene match: 1. CDR3 sequence (DNA): TGCAGCGGGACAGGGTCCGGGGAGCTGTTTTTT. Protein product: CSGTGSGELFF.

V is TRBV27 and J is TRBJ2-3; 7 bases fit TRBD2. This CDR3 spans 15 amino acids. The trim removed 6 bases at V and 0 bases at J, leaving 6 bases unmatched. From germline, CDR1 is MNHEY and CDR2 SMNVEV (reference sequence). CDR3 amino acids: CASSTGLGSTDTQYF. CDR3 nucleotide sequence: TGTGCCAGCAGCACAGGACTAGGGAGCACAGATACGCAGTATTTT.

V usage is TRBV27 and J usage is TRBJ2-7; TRBD1 might be the D (6 bases). The V end lost 5 bases, the J end lost 2 bases, and 13 bases lay between the germline ends. Per the germline V gene, CDR1 is MNHEY and CDR2 is SMNVEV (reference sequence). The CDR3 loop spans 14 amino acids. The CDR3 DNA reads TGTGCCAGCAGTCCAGGGGTTATTCCCTACGAGCAGTACTTC. This encodes CASSPGVIPYEQYF.

The chain joins TRBV5-1 to TRBJ2-3; 9 bases line up with TRBD2. Germline lookup yields CDR1 SGHRS and CDR2 YFSETQ. The CDR3 contains 15 residues. V was clipped by 2 bases and J by 6 bases; unmatched bases: 7. The CDR3 DNA reads as TGCGCCAGCAGCTTTACAGCGGGAGGTCGTGATACGCAGTATTTT. Translated, it gives CASSFTAGGRDTQYF.

CDR3 residues: CASSPYRTGRLRNQPQHF. DNA for the CDR3: TGTGCCAGCAGCCCATATAGGACAGGGAGGTTGAGGAATCAGCCCCAGCATTTT. The V gene is TRBV27, the J gene TRBJ1-5; TRBD1 aligns across 8 bases. From germline, CDR1 is MNHEY and CDR2 SMNVEV (reference sequence). V shed 6 bases, J shed 4 bases, and the junction held 17 bases outside the gene matches. The CDR3 contains 18 residues.

V is TRBV27 and J is TRBJ1-2; D is uncertain. V gave up 0 bases and J gave up 0 bases, with 5 bases separating them. Germline CDR1 is MNHEY and CDR2 is SMNVEV (reference sequence). The CDR3 is 14 residues long. CDR3 nucleotides: TGTGCCAGCAGTTTATCTTCGGCTAACTATGGCTACACCTTC. Amino acids: CASSLSSANYGYTF.

This rearrangement joins TRBV19 to TRBJ2-4, with unresolved D. The ends were cut back, 5 bases at V and 8 bases at J, with 13 bases in the middle. The germline V gene has CDR1 LNHDA and CDR2 SQIVND (reference sequence). The CDR3 length is 13 residues. The CDR3 spells CASSSVHQDIQYF. The DNA of the CDR3 is TGTGCCAGTAGTTCCGTCCACCAGGACATTCAGTACTTC.

The chain joins TRBV9 to TRBJ2-3, with 10 positions matching TRBD2. The CDR3 is 16 amino acids. V lost 4 bases, J lost 1 base, and 6 bases stayed unmatched. Germline V gene data show CDR1 as SGDLS and CDR2 as YYNGEE. CDR3 protein: CASSSLLAGGTDTQYF. Written as DNA, the CDR3 is TGTGCCAGCAGCTCCCTTCTAGCGGGAGGCACAGATACGCAGTATTTT.

The chain joins TRBV5-1 to TRBJ2-7; weak D call: TRBD1 (6 bases). V gave up 4 bases and J gave up 4 bases, with 9 bases separating them. Per the germline V gene, CDR1 is SGHRS and CDR2 is YFSETQ. This CDR3 contains 12 residues. This chain's CDR3 is CASSAGEYEQYF. The CDR3 DNA follows: TGCGCCAGCAGCGCAGGGGAGTACGAGCAGTACTTC.

This sequence joins TRBV5-1 and TRBJ2-2; TRBD1 matches at 8 bases. The germline CDR1 and CDR2 sequences are SGHRS and YFSETQ. J gave up 1 base and V 0 bases, and 5 bases lay outside the gene matches. The CDR3 runs to 17 residues. The CDR3 nucleotides read TGCGCCAGCAGCTTGGGAACGGGGACAGGGAACACCGGGGAGCTGTTTTTT. Residues: CASSLGTGTGNTGELFF.

The genes are TRBV9 and TRBJ2-2, with 10 bases aligning to TRBD1. V was pared by 4 bases and J by 3 bases, with 6 bases of the junction left unmatched. The CDR3 has 16 residues. Germline V gene sequence: CDR1 SGDLS, CDR2 YYNGEE. The CDR3 DNA sequence: TGTGCCAGCAGCCCATTGGACAGGGGGGACACCGGGGAGCTGTTTTTT. Translating it yields CASSPLDRGDTGELFF.

The chain combines TRBV11-3 with TRBJ2-7, with 14 bases that match TRBD2. The CDR3 is made up of 15 amino acids. V was clipped by 5 bases and J by 3 bases; unmatched bases: 3. Germline values: CDR1 SGHNT, CDR2 YENEEA. The CDR3 DNA follows: TGTGCCAGCAGCAGGGGACTAGCGGGGGACTACGAGCAGTACTTC. Protein product: CASSRGLAGDYEQYF.

Here the CDR3 reads CAWSVSPKETQYF. The CDR3 nucleotides read TGTGCCTGGAGTGTAAGCCCCAAAGAGACCCAGTACTTC. This chain uses TRBV30 with TRBJ2-5, with D uncertain. V shed 0 bases and J shed 3 bases, with 8 bases lying between them. Per germline, CDR1 GTSNPN and CDR2 SVGIG (reference sequence). The CDR3 is 13 residues long.

The chain recombines TRBV7-2 with TRBJ2-2, with a weak D call TRBD1 (7 bases). The germline V gene encodes CDR1 SGHTA and CDR2 FQGNSA. The CDR3 sequence is 14 residues long. V lost 5 bases and J lost 1, with 8 bases in between. CDR3: CASSQGGNTGELFF. The CDR3, as DNA: TGTGCCAGCAGCCAGGGGGGGAACACCGGGGAGCTGTTTTTT. The variable domain in full, completed from reference TRBV7-2 and TRBJ2-2, reads GAGVSQSPSNKVTEKGKDVELRCDPISGHTALYWYRQSLGQGLEFLIYFQGNSAPDKSGLPSDRFSAERTGGSVSTLTIQRTQQEDSAVYLCASSQGGNTGELFFGEGSRLTVL.

The chain joins TRBV5-4 to TRBJ2-5; D is unresolved. The CDR3 loop spans 11 amino acids. From germline, CDR1 is SGHNT and CDR2 YYREEE (reference sequence). Trimming pared 4 bases from V and 2 bases from J, leaving 3 bases between. CDR3 sequence: CASSLQETQYF. DNA for the CDR3: TGTGCCAGCAGCCTACAAGAGACCCAGTACTTC.

The rearrangement joins TRBV18 to TRBJ2-3; D is unresolved. Germline lookup yields CDR1 KGHSH and CDR2 LQKENI. Trimming left V 3 bases short and J 6 bases short, with 10 bases between. This CDR3 is built from 13 residues. The CDR3 DNA follows: TGTGCCAGCTCACCCGCCCCTCGGGATACGCAGTATTTT. Translating gives CASSPAPRDTQYF.

The V and J genes are TRBV10-3 and TRBJ2-1; 7 nucleotides line up with TRBD2. The CDR3 is 15 amino acids. V lost 10 bases, J lost 1 base, and 10 bases stayed unmatched. CDR1 is ENHRY, CDR2 SYGVKD, per germline. CDR3 region: CATLPGGSSYNEQFF. Written as DNA, the CDR3 is TGTGCCACCCTTCCCGGCGGGAGTTCCTACAATGAGCAGTTCTTC.

The chain uses TRBV29-1 and TRBJ2-5; 9 bases align to TRBD2. Trimming took 4 bases from V and 1 from J; bases not matched to a gene: 4. The CDR3 has 14 residues. CDR1 SQVTM and CDR2 ANQGSEA come from the germline V gene. CDR3 protein: CSVVRREGQETQYF. CDR3 DNA sequence: TGCAGCGTTGTCCGGCGGGAGGGCCAAGAGACCCAGTACTTC.